The 24 T cell receptor beta chains below were found in one sample sequenced in a study of T cell clonality in common variable immunodeficiency. Profiled with immunoSEQ multiplex PCR; TCRdb holds only in-frame clones, not every one. This sample comprises 35,000 to 50,000 clones, none seen once only. Sequencing was performed on peripheral blood mononuclear cells. The receptors come from a person aged 18 to 75 in good health.

This clone was seen repeatedly, ten times or more. The read ends 3 residues shy of where the CDR3 ends; the end is completed using the germline J gene. The chain employs TRBV19 and TRBJ1-2; 7 nucleotides align to TRBD1. This CDR3 comprises 14 residues. Trimming cost V 7 bases and J 0 bases; bases outside gene matches: 5. Germline-derived CDR1 and CDR2 are LNHDA and SQIVND (reference sequence). CDR3 DNA (partial): TGTGCCAGTATCCCGGACAGGTCTAACTATGGC. It yields the protein CASIPDRSNYG. The complete CDR3 sequence is CASIPDRSNYGYTF.

The table lists this clone with many counts. Sequencing ends 3 residues short of the CDR3 end; the germline J gene provides the rest. V is TRBV5-1 and J is TRBJ1-5; 8 nucleotides align to TRBD1. Unmatched junction bases numbered 7, after V lost 4 bases and J lost 7 bases. Germline lookup yields CDR1 SGHRS and CDR2 YFSETQ. The CDR3 has 14 residues. The CDR3 is CASSPQTGAQPQHF. Partial CDR3 DNA: TGCGCCAGCAGCCCCCAGACAGGGGCCCAGCCC.

This clone was recorded many times. The CDR3 goes on 3 residues after the read ends, and that part is filled in from the germline J gene. The V call is TRBV2, the J call TRBJ2-7; D remains ambiguous. Between the trimmed V and J ends, which lost 6 bases and 0 bases, there was a span of 9 bases. CDR3 size: 13 residues. Germline V CDR1 and CDR2: SNHLY, FYNNEI. The CDR3 DNA, read in part, is TGTGCCAGCAGCGAATCAGACTCCTACGAG. Translating it yields CASSESDSYE. The full CDR3 protein reads CASSESDSYEQYF.

This clone was counted many times. The read ends 3 residues shy of where the CDR3 ends; the end is completed using the germline J gene. The chain is built from TRBV19 and TRBJ1-2; TRBD1 matches 7 bases. V lost 5 bases and J lost 3; bases outside the gene matches: 6. This CDR3 is 14 amino acids long. CDR1 and CDR2 (germline): LNHDA, SQIVND (reference sequence). The CDR3 DNA, read in part, is TGTGCCAGTAGTCCCTCAGACAGGGACTATGGC. This translates into CASSPSDRDYG. The complete CDR3 sequence is CASSPSDRDYGYTF.

The sample holds many counts of this clone. The read ends 3 residues early relative to the CDR3; the germline J gene fills the gap. The rearrangement joins TRBV19 to TRBJ2-7, with a weak D call TRBD2 (5 bases). This CDR3 has 13 residues. With 0 bases removed from V and 5 bases from J, the gap between germline ends came to 8 bases. The V gene's germline CDR1 is LNHDA and CDR2 SQIVND (reference sequence). The part of the CDR3 DNA that was read is TGTGCCAGTAGTATAGATCACGGGGACGAG. Protein sequence: CASSIDHGDE. In full, the CDR3 reads CASSIDHGDEQYF.

This clone was seen at least ten times. The read gets to within 3 residues of the CDR3 end, and the germline J gene fills in the rest. This chain uses TRBV27 with TRBJ2-3; D uncertain. Trimming left V 5 bases short and J 2 bases short, with 17 bases between. Germline-derived CDR1 and CDR2 are MNHEY and SMNVEV (reference sequence). This CDR3 has 16 amino acids. The CDR3 sequence is CASSMWPALPTDTQYF. CDR3 bases read: TGTGCCAGCAGTATGTGGCCGGCACTACCCACAGATACG.

This clone was counted ten times or more. The read ends 3 residues shy of where the CDR3 ends; the end is completed using the germline J gene. The rearrangement joins TRBV7-9 to TRBJ1-4; possibly TRBD1 for D (6 bases). Trimming left V 1 base short and J 5 bases short, with 11 bases between. This CDR3 is built from 15 residues. In germline, CDR1 is SEHNR, CDR2 FQNEAQ (reference sequence). The covered CDR3 bases are TGTGCCAGCAGCTTAGGAGGGGGAGTCAATGAAAAA. It encodes CASSLGGGVNEK. The full CDR3 reads CASSLGGGVNEKLFF.

The table lists this clone with many counts. Partial CDR3 DNA: TGCAGCGTTGGACCGGACAGGTCCTACGAG. Translated: CSVGPDRSYE. From start to end, the CDR3 is CSVGPDRSYEQYF. The chain has TRBV29-1 and TRBJ2-7; TRBD1 matches 7 bases. With the read ending 3 residues before the CDR3 end, the germline J gene is used to fill in that end. After removal of 4 bases from V and 1 base from J, the junction contained 4 bases not matched to a gene. This CDR3 is built from 13 residues. The V gene's germline CDR1 is SQVTM and CDR2 ANQGSEA.

This clone was observed at least ten times. The covered CDR3 bases are TGTGCCAGCAGTGTAACGGGGTACGAGACC. Residues: CASSVTGYET. Given in full, the CDR3 is CASSVTGYETQYF. The chain combines TRBV2 with TRBJ2-5; the D gene is possibly TRBD2 (5 bases). Read data end 3 residues before the CDR3 end; the end is taken from the germline J gene. Deletions cut 4 bases from V and 5 bases from J, with 11 bases between. There are 13 residues in the CDR3. The germline gives CDR1 SNHLY, CDR2 FYNNEI.

This clone was recorded many times. The observed sequence ends 3 residues before the CDR3 terminus, with the missing tail filled in from the germline J gene. This sequence joins TRBV7-3 and TRBJ1-1, with a tentative D call TRBD1 (5 bases). Germline V lookup: CDR1 SGHTA, CDR2 FQGTGA. The V gene lost 2 bases and the J gene lost 5 bases, with 12 bases spanning the gap. This CDR3 comprises 14 residues. The CDR3 bases that were read are TGTGCCAGCAGCTTAGCCCTCCGGGGGACTGAA. This gives the protein CASSLALRGTE. The whole CDR3 sequence reads CASSLALRGTEAFF.

In this sample, this clone turned up a few times. The CDR3 end lies 3 residues beyond the end of the read and is filled in from the germline J gene. The chain combines TRBV2 with TRBJ1-5, with D perhaps matching TRBD1 (5 bases). Trimming took off 2 bases at V and 4 bases at J, with 9 bases between the two ends. Per the germline V gene, CDR1 is SNHLY and CDR2 is FYNNEI. This CDR3 is built from 14 residues. The CDR3 loop reads CASSETAGNQPQHF. The DNA read from the CDR3 is TGTGCCAGCAGTGAAACGGCAGGGAATCAGCCC.

In the case of this clone: The CDR3 end falls 3 residues outside the read, so it is completed with the germline J gene. The chain carries TRBV20-1 and TRBJ1-2; unclear D gene. Germline loops: CDR1 DFQATT, CDR2 SNEGSKA (reference sequence). This CDR3 is built from 13 residues. V lost 5 bases, J lost 4 bases, and 14 bases lay in between. CDR3 DNA (partial): TGCAGTGCTCCAGCAGGTGGTCCCTATGGC. It codes for CSAPAGGPYG. The whole CDR3 sequence reads CSAPAGGPYGYTF.

Many counts were recorded for this clone. The read is 3 residues too short to cover the CDR3 end, so that end is filled in from the germline J gene. The rearrangement uses TRBV20-1 and TRBJ2-3, with TRBD2 matching 11 bases. CDR3 size: 15 residues. The J segment lost 4 bases and the V segment lost 3 bases, leaving 6 bases of the junction unmatched. Germline lookup yields CDR1 DFQATT and CDR2 SNEGSKA (reference sequence). CDR3 loop: CSASELAGAADTQYF. Partial CDR3 DNA: TGCAGTGCTAGCGAACTAGCGGGAGCTGCAGATACG.

This clone was observed at least ten times. The read ends 3 residues before the CDR3 terminus; that terminus is restored from the germline J gene. The chain combines TRBV18 with TRBJ2-3; no firm D call. Germline V CDR1 and CDR2: KGHSH, LQKENI. The V gene lost 5 bases and the J gene lost 4 bases, with 7 bases spanning the gap. This CDR3 region has 12 residues. The CDR3 spells CASSARADTQYF. The sequenced CDR3 bases are TGTGCCAGCTCAGCTAGAGCAGATACG.

This clone was detected many times. The observed sequence ends 3 residues before the CDR3 terminus, with the missing tail filled in from the germline J gene. V usage is TRBV4-2 and J usage is TRBJ2-2; TRBD1 is a possible D gene (6 bases). Germline CDR1 LGHNA, CDR2 YNFKEQ. V shed 3 bases and J shed 2 bases, with 10 bases lying between them. This CDR3 is built from 15 residues. The CDR3 bases that were read are TGTGCCAGCAGCCAGGCCGGGACAAACACCGGGGAG. Protein sequence: CASSQAGTNTGE. The CDR3 reads in full as CASSQAGTNTGELFF.

This clone came up many times. From the germline J gene comes the end of the CDR3, since the read stops 3 residues before it. The chain links TRBV7-3 to TRBJ2-5; 13 positions agree with TRBD2. This CDR3 has 18 residues. Germline V CDR1 and CDR2: SGHTA, FQGTGA. The trim removed 0 bases at V and 5 bases at J, leaving 9 bases unmatched. CDR3 bases read: TGTGCCAGCAGCTTAACCGGACTAGCGGGAGCCGTCCCCGAGACC. Residues: CASSLTGLAGAVPET. The complete CDR3 reads CASSLTGLAGAVPETQYF.

This clone was observed at least ten times. Coverage ceases 3 residues before the CDR3 finishes, and the germline J gene fills in the end. The chain uses TRBV6-1 and TRBJ2-2, with a weak D call TRBD1 (6 bases). The CDR3 runs 15 residues. Germline CDR1 MNHNS, CDR2 SASEGT. Deletions cut 1 base from V and 4 bases from J, with 10 bases between. The CDR3 loop reads CASSEDRAITGELFF. Partial CDR3 DNA: TGTGCCAGCAGTGAAGACAGGGCAATCACCGGGGAG.

This clone was counted many times. Sequencing ends 3 residues short of the CDR3 end; the germline J gene provides the rest. This sequence joins TRBV20-1 and TRBJ2-3, with TRBD2 matching over 7 bases. J was trimmed by 4 bases and V by 3 bases; bases with no gene match: 7. This CDR3 is built from 14 residues. Germline lookup yields CDR1 DFQATT and CDR2 SNEGSKA (reference sequence). The CDR3 loop is CSASQGLVSDTQYF. The DNA read from the CDR3 is TGCAGTGCTAGCCAAGGACTAGTGTCAGATACG.

This clone was detected ten times or more. The observed sequence ends 3 residues before the CDR3 terminus, with the missing tail filled in from the germline J gene. The chain joins TRBV7-2 to TRBJ1-4; 7 nucleotides align to TRBD1. The CDR3 is 15 residues long. Trimming took 4 bases from V and 4 from J; bases not matched to a gene: 6. Germline CDR1 is SGHTA and CDR2 is FQGNSA. Partial CDR3 DNA: TGTGCCAGCAGCTCGATACAGGGGAATAATGAAAAA. The encoded protein is CASSSIQGNNEK. Given in full, the CDR3 is CASSSIQGNNEKLFF.

This clone was observed many times. The read ends 3 residues early relative to the CDR3; the germline J gene fills the gap. The chain is built from TRBV6-2 or TRBV6-3 and TRBJ1-1; D ambiguous. CDR3 length: 17 residues. V was trimmed by 2 bases and J by 1 base, leaving 17 bases between them. Looked up from germline, CDR1 is MNHEY and CDR2 is SVGEGT. The covered CDR3 bases are TGTGCCAGCAGTTACAGGAACTTCCGGGGTTCGAACACTGAA. It encodes CASSYRNFRGSNTE. The full-length CDR3 reads as CASSYRNFRGSNTEAFF.

At least ten counts were recorded for this clone. The read ends 3 residues shy of where the CDR3 ends; the end is completed using the germline J gene. The genes are TRBV7-3 and TRBJ1-1, with 7 bases identical to TRBD1. Germline assignment: CDR1 SGHTA and CDR2 FQGTGA. The trim removed 5 bases at V and 1 base at J, leaving 1 base unmatched. This CDR3 comprises 13 residues. This CDR3 is CASSHRGNTEAFF. The CDR3 bases that were read are TGTGCCAGCAGCCACAGGGGGAACACTGAA.

This clone came up many times. Read coverage stops 3 residues before the CDR3 terminus; the germline J gene supplies the remainder. This chain connects TRBV11-2 to TRBJ2-7; D tentatively reads TRBD1 or TRBD2 (5 bases each). The CDR3 is 14 amino acids. Per germline, CDR1 SGHAT and CDR2 FQNNGV. The V end was cut by 6 bases, the J end by 3 bases, with 15 bases between. The CDR3: CASSVTAGSYEQYF. The sequenced part of the CDR3 DNA is TGTGCCAGCAGTGTAACGGCAGGGAGCTACGAG.

This clone was seen ten or more times. The read terminates 3 residues before the CDR3 end, so the remaining end is supplied by the germline J gene. The chain carries TRBV19 and TRBJ1-5, with 10 bases lining up with TRBD1. CDR1 and CDR2 from the germline V gene are LNHDA and SQIVND (reference sequence). The CDR3 consists of 14 residues. J lost 6 bases, V lost 4 bases, and 3 bases had no gene match. CDR3 bases read: TGTGCCAGTAGTACTGACAGGGGGCCTCAGCCC. This translates into CASSTDRGPQP. From start to end, the CDR3 is CASSTDRGPQPQHF. The full variable domain, completed using reference TRBV19 and TRBJ1-5, is DGGITQSPKYLFRKEGQNVTLSCEQNLNHDAMYWYRQDPGQGLRLIYYSQIVNDFQKGDIAEGYSVSREKKESFPLTVTSAQKNPTAFYLCASSTDRGPQPQHFGDGTRLSIL.

In regard to this clone: The sequenced fragment ends 3 residues before the CDR3 boundary, so the rest is inferred from the germline J gene. The rearrangement links TRBV11-2 to TRBJ1-2; 7 bases line up with TRBD1. CDR1 and CDR2 (germline): SGHAT, FQNNGV. This CDR3 is 14 amino acids long. The CDR3 loop reads CASSYGQAISGYTF. The sequenced CDR3 bases are TGTGCCAGCAGCTACGGACAGGCGATAAGCGGC. Full variable domain (outside the CDR3, taken from reference TRBV11-2 and TRBJ1-2): EAGVAQSPRYKIIEKRQSVAFWCNPISGHATLYWYQQILGQGPKLLIQFQNNGVVDDSQLPKDRFSAERLKGVDSTLKIQPAKLEDSAVYLCASSYGQAISGYTFGSGTRLTVV.